What follows describes a single T cell receptor beta chain. In the source study's methods: Reference gene primer amplification gave nucleated cell count estimates. Clones were sequenced by immunoSEQ multiplex PCR, and TCRdb holds only the in-frame ones, with some missing. D and trimming were read from the DNA, whereas the V and J calls and clone size are those reported in that table. There are more than 150,000 clones in the sample; less than 90% occur only once, and under 5% lies in the top ten. This CDR3 has 12 residues. Germline CDR1 and CDR2: ENHRY and SYGVKD. With 10 bases removed from V and 6 bases from J, the gap between germline ends came to 14 bases. This sample stems from a study of blood T cell repertoires in COVID-19. Background on the study: Acute and convalescent COVID-19 samples came from the United States, Italy and Spain. PBMCs, B-cell-depleted T cells, or T cells were the source of the cDNA or gDNA that made up the material.

The sample was peripheral blood. The receptor was derived from a woman aged 70-85 years with acute or convalescent COVID-19. This chain links TRBV10-3 with TRBJ2-3; tentative D call: TRBD1 (5 bases). The CDR3 is CATHDPGDTQYF. The CDR3 region has the DNA TGTGCCACGCACGATCCAGGGGATACGCAGTATTTT.